This T cell receptor (beta chain) stems from a study of technical replicates of blood from several donors. Produced via immunoSEQ multiplex PCR; TCRdb's table is partial and in-frame only. Here the sample spans over 80,000 clones, 95% to 97% being singletons. This clone has just one count. Germline CDR1 is LNHDA and CDR2 is SQIVND (reference sequence). V was shortened by 6 bases and J by 3 bases, with 15 bases between the two germline ends. The CDR3 runs 15 residues. The rearrangement joins TRBV19 to TRBJ2-1; possibly TRBD1 for D (6 bases). The specimen was T cells isolated from PBMCs. This clonotype was obtained from a human donor in good health. CDR3 sequence (DNA): TGTGCCAGTAGGATAAGGGACATTTTCTACAATGAGCAGTTCTTC. This sequence encodes CASRIRDIFYNEQFF.